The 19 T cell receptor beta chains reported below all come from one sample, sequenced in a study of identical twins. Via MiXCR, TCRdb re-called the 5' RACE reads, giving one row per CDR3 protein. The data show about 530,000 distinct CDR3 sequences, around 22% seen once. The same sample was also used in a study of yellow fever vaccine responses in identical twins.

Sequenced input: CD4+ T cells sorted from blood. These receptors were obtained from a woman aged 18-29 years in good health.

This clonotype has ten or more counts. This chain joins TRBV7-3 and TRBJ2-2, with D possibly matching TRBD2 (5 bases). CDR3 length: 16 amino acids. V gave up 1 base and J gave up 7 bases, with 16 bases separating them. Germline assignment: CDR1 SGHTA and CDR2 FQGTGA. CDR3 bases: TGTGCCAGCAGCTTAATAGGTGGGAGAGGCGGCGGGGAGCTGTTTTTT. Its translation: CASSLIGGRGGGELFF.

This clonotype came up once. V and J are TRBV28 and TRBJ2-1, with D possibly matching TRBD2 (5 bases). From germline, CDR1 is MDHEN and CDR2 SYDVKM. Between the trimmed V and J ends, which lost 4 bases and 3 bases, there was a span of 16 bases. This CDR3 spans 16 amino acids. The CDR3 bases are TGTGCCAGCAGTTCCTTGGGTGGAGGAAACTACAATGAGCAGTTCTTC. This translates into CASSSLGGGNYNEQFF.

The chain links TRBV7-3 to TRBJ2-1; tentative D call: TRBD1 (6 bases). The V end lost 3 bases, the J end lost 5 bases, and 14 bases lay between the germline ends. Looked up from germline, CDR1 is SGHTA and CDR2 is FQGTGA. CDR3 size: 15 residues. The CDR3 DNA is TGTGCCAGCAGCTTGGCTCGGCAGGGGAACAATGAGCAGTTCTTC. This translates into CASSLARQGNNEQFF.

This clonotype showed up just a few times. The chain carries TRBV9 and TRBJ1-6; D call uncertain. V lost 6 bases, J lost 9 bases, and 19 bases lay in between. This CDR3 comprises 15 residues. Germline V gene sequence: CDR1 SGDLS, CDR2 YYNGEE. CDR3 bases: TGTGCCAGCAACCAAAGACCATCGGAGGGTTCACCCCTCCACTTT. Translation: CASNQRPSEGSPLHF.

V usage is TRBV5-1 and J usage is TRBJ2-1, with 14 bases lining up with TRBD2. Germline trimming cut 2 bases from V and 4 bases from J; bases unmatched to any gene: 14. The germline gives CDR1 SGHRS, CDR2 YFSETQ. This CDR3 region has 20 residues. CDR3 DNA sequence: TGCGCCAGCAGCTTACCGATGGGGACTAGCGGGAGTGGGACGTACAATGAGCAGTTCTTC. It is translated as CASSLPMGTSGSGTYNEQFF. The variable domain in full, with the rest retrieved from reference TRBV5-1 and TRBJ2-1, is KAGVTQTPRYLIKTRGQQVTLSCSPISGHRSVSWYQQTPGQGLQFLFEYFSETQRNKGNFPGRFSGRQFSNSRSEMNVSTLELGDSALYLCASSLPMGTSGSGTYNEQFFGPGTRLTVL.

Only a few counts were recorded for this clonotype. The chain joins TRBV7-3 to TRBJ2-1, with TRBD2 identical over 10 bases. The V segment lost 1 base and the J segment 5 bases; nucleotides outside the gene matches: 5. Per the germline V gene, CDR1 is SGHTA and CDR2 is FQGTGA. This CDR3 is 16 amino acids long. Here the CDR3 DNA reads TGTGCCAGCAGCTTAAGGACTAGCGGTATTAACAATGAGCAGTTCTTC. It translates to CASSLRTSGINNEQFF.

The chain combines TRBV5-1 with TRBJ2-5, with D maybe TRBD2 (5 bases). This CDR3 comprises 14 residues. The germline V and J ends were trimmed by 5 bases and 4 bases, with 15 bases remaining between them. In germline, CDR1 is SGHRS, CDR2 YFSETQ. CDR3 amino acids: CASRTVSAGETQYF. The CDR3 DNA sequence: TGCGCCAGCAGGACGGTGTCCGCGGGAGAGACCCAGTACTTC. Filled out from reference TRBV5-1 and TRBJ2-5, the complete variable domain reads KAGVTQTPRYLIKTRGQQVTLSCSPISGHRSVSWYQQTPGQGLQFLFEYFSETQRNKGNFPGRFSGRQFSNSRSEMNVSTLELGDSALYLCASRTVSAGETQYFGPGTRLLVL.

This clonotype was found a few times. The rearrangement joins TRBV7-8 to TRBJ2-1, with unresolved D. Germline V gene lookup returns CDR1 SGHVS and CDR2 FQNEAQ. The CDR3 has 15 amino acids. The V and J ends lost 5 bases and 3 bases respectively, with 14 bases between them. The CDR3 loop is CASSPGRADYNEQFF. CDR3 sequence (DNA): TGTGCCAGCAGCCCCGGTCGGGCAGACTACAATGAGCAGTTCTTC.

The CDR3 protein is CASSQVPGYEQYF. The CDR3 nucleotides are TGTGCCAGCAGCCAAGTACCCGGCTACGAGCAGTACTTC. This chain links TRBV14 with TRBJ2-7; D is undetermined. With 1 base removed from V and 3 bases from J, the gap between germline ends came to 7 bases. The CDR3 extends over 13 amino acids. Germline V lookup: CDR1 SGHDN, CDR2 FVKESK.

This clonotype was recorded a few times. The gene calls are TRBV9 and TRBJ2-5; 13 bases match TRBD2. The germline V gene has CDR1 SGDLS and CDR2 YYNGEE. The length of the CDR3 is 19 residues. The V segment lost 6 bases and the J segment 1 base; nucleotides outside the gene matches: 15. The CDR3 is CASTTQGRLAGGPQETQYF. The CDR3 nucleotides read TGTGCCAGCACCACTCAGGGGAGACTAGCGGGGGGTCCCCAAGAGACCCAGTACTTC.

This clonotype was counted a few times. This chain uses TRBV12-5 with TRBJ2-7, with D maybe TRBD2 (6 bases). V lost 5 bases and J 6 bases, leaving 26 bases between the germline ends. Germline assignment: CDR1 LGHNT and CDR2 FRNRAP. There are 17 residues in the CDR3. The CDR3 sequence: CASGPKIGGAGMFEQYF. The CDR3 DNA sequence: TGTGCTAGTGGTCCGAAAATCGGAGGGGCCGGTATGTTCGAGCAGTACTTC.

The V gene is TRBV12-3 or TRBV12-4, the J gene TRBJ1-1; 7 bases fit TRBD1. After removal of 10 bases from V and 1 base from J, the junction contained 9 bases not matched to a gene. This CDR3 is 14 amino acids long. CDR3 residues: CATKWNRGNTEAFF. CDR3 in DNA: TGTGCCACCAAATGGAACAGGGGGAACACTGAAGCTTTCTTT.

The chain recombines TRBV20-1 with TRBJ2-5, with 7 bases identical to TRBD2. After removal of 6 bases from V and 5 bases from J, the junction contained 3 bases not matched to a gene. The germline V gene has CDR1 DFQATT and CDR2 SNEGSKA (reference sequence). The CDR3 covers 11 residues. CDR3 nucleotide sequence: TGCAGTGCAACTAGCGTCGAGACCCAGTACTTC. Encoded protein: CSATSVETQYF.

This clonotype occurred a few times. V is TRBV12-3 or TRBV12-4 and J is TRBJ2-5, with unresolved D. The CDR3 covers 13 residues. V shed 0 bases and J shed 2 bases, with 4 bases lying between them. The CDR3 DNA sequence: TGTGCCAGCAGTTTAGCGGAACAAGAGACCCAGTACTTC. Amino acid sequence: CASSLAEQETQYF.

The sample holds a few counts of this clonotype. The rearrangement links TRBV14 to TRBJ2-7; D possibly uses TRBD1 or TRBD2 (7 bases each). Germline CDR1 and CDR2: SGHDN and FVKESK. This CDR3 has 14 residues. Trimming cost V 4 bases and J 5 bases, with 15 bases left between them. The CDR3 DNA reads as TGTGCCAGCAGCCCCCTAGCAGGGGGGGACGAGCAGTACTTC. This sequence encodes CASSPLAGGDEQYF.

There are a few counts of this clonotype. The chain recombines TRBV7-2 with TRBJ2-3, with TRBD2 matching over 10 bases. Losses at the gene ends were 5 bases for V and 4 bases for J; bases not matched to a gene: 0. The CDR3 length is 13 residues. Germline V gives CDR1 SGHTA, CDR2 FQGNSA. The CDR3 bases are TGTGCCAGCAGCAGCGGGAGGGCAGATACGCAGTATTTT. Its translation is CASSSGRADTQYF.

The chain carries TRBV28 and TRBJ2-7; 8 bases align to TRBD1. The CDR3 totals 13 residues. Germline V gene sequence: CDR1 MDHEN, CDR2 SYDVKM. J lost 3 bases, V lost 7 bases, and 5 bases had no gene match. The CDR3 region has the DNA TGTGCCAGCACCAGGACAGGGTACTACGAGCAGTACTTC. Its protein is CASTRTGYYEQYF.

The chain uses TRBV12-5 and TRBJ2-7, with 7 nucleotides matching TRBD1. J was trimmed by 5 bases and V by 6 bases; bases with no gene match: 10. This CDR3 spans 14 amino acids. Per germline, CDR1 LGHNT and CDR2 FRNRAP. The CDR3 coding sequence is TGTGCTAGTGGGCACACGACAGGGTCTAACGAGCAGTACTTC. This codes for CASGHTTGSNEQYF. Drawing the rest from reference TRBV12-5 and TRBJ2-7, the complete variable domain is DARVTQTPRHKVTEMGQEVTMRCQPILGHNTVFWYRQTMMQGLELLAYFRNRAPLDDSGMPKDRFSAEMPDATLATLKIQPSEPRDSAVYFCASGHTTGSNEQYFGPGTRLTVT.

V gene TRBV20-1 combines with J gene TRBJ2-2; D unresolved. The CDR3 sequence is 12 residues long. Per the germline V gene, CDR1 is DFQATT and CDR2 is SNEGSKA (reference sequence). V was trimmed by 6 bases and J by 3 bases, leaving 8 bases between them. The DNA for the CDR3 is TGCAGTGCCCGAGGTCACACCGGGGAGCTGTTTTTT. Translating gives CSARGHTGELFF.